What follows are 9 T cell receptor beta chains derived from one specimen sequenced in a study of cytomegalovirus exposure and HLA in healthy donors. The data were produced by immunoSEQ multiplex PCR, yet TCRdb's version contains in-frame clones alone and is incomplete. This sample has about 140,000 clones; 88% occur once, and the top ten carry 7.5% to 8.5%. The sample consisted of PBMCs. These receptors all stem from a woman under 30 in good health and CMV-seropositive.

This clone was seen a handful of times. The chain carries TRBV4-1 and TRBJ2-3; possibly TRBD2 for D (5 bases). Trimming cost V 4 bases and J 3 bases, with 8 bases left between them. CDR3 length: 13 residues. Per the germline V gene, CDR1 is MGHRA and CDR2 is YSYEKL. CDR3 sequence (DNA): TGCGCCAGCAGCCGTCCGGGAACAGATACGCAGTATTTT. Protein product: CASSRPGTDTQYF.

The chain links TRBV9 to TRBJ2-7; weak D call: TRBD1 (5 bases). This CDR3 has 12 residues. Germline V gene lookup returns CDR1 SGDLS and CDR2 YYNGEE. V lost 3 bases and J 7 bases, leaving 11 bases between the germline ends. CDR3 residues: CASSDTKGEQYF. The DNA for the CDR3 is TGTGCCAGCAGCGATACGAAGGGGGAGCAGTACTTC.

The chain carries TRBV5-8 and TRBJ1-5, with D possibly being TRBD1 (5 bases). The germline V and J ends were trimmed by 5 bases and 0 bases, with 12 bases remaining between them. Germline CDR1 SGHTS, CDR2 YDEGEE. The CDR3 length is 15 residues. CDR3 bases: TGTGCCAGCAGACGAAACAGGTATAGCAATCAGCCCCAGCATTTT. It yields the protein CASRRNRYSNQPQHF.

The genes are TRBV7-6 and TRBJ2-1, with 11 bases fitting TRBD2. CDR1 is SGHVS, CDR2 FNYEAQ, per germline. The CDR3 runs 17 residues. Trimming removed 0 bases from V and 7 bases from J; junction bases left unmatched: 8. The CDR3 DNA follows: TGTGCCAGCAGCTTAGCTTTAGCGGGAGGGCCTAAGAATGAGCAGTTCTTC. This translates into CASSLALAGGPKNEQFF.

The gene calls are TRBV10-1 and TRBJ2-1; 8 bases match TRBD2. CDR3 length: 14 amino acids. With V trimmed by 4 bases and J by 6 bases, 5 bases remained unmatched. Germline V gives CDR1 WNHNN, CDR2 SYGVQD (reference sequence). The CDR3 region has the DNA TGCGCCAGCAGTGGACTAGCGAATCCCAATGAGCAGTTCTTC. Protein product: CASSGLANPNEQFF.

The chain couples TRBV7-6 to TRBJ2-1; 7 bases are shared with TRBD2. The CDR3 runs to 16 residues. The ends lost 5 bases at V and 7 bases at J; junction bases unmatched: 14. The germline V gene encodes CDR1 SGHVS and CDR2 FNYEAQ. As DNA, the CDR3 is TGTGCCAGCAGCCCTCAAAGCGCGGGAGATTATAATGAGCAGTTCTTC. It specifies CASSPQSAGDYNEQFF.

The chain links TRBV18 to TRBJ1-1; D call uncertain. Germline V lookup: CDR1 KGHSH, CDR2 LQKENI. The CDR3 extends over 13 amino acids. The V end lost 3 bases, the J end lost 8 bases, and 13 bases lay between the germline ends. CDR3 DNA sequence: TGTGCCAGCTCACCGGGCGGGCGGACGGAAGCTTTCTTT. Amino acids: CASSPGGRTEAFF.

This rearrangement joins TRBV7-2 to TRBJ2-1, with TRBD2 matching 7 bases. CDR3 length: 12 residues. The V and J ends lost 2 bases and 15 bases, in that order; junction bases with no gene match: 7. Germline values: CDR1 SGHTA, CDR2 FQGNSA. As DNA, the CDR3 is TGTGCCAGCAGCTTAAGCGGACTAGTTGTGTTCTTC. This codes for CASSLSGLVVFF.

J is TRBJ1-1 and V is TRBV6-1; D call uncertain. This CDR3 region has 14 residues. Deletions cut 2 bases from V and 4 bases from J, with 11 bases between. Germline V gene lookup returns CDR1 MNHNS and CDR2 SASEGT. CDR3 amino acids: CASSEFGLATEAFF. CDR3 in DNA: TGTGCCAGCAGTGAATTTGGACTGGCCACTGAAGCTTTCTTT.